These T cell receptor beta chains were read from a single sample in a study of blood T cell repertoires in COVID-19. The data were produced by immunoSEQ multiplex PCR, yet TCRdb's version contains in-frame clones alone and is incomplete. The data contain 240,000 or so clones, less than 90% of them singletons. Material for sequencing was peripheral blood. The origin of the receptors is a man in his sixties with acute or convalescent COVID-19. The conserved cysteine and the conserved F or W are not part of the CDR3 here.

cdr3_length: 13
j_call: TRBJ2-3
v_call: TRBV18
cdr3_aa: ASSFTARAADTQY

cdr3_length: 12
j_call: TRBJ2-7
v_call: TRBV7-9
cdr3_aa: ASSSGGRALEQY

cdr3_length: 10
j_call: TRBJ2-1
v_call: TRBV10-3
cdr3_aa: AISELDNEQF

cdr3_length: 11
j_call: TRBJ1-1
v_call: TRBV20-1
cdr3_aa: SASPGLNTEAF

cdr3_length: 15
j_call: TRBJ1-4
v_call: TRBV25-1
cdr3_aa: ASSEFGAGTTNEKLF

cdr3_length: 12
j_call: TRBJ1-3
v_call: TRBV7-9
cdr3_aa: ASSPRRSGNTIY

cdr3_length: 14
j_call: TRBJ1-5
v_call: TRBV10-3
cdr3_aa: AISESGTGSNQPQH

cdr3_length: 10
j_call: TRBJ2-5
v_call: TRBV4-3
cdr3_aa: ASSQVGATQY

cdr3_length: 18
j_call: TRBJ1-4
v_call: TRBV24-1
cdr3_aa: ATSPKLRAGGSDLGEKLF

cdr3_length: 12
j_call: TRBJ1-4
v_call: TRBV6-2/TRBV6-3
cdr3_aa: ASNPTGGDEKLF

cdr3_length: 12
j_call: TRBJ2-2
v_call: TRBV24-1
cdr3_aa: ATSGTGFTGELF

cdr3_length: 14
j_call: TRBJ1-1
v_call: TRBV6-2/TRBV6-3
cdr3_aa: ASSGDRVSTNTEAF

cdr3_length: 14
j_call: TRBJ2-1
v_call: TRBV3-1/TRBV3-2
cdr3_aa: ASSQVAGGLLGEQF

cdr3_length: 16
j_call: TRBJ2-1
v_call: TRBV27
cdr3_aa: ASSLEFARRGSYNEQF

cdr3_length: 13
j_call: TRBJ2-4
v_call: TRBV4-2
cdr3_aa: ASSPVGEGKNIQY

cdr3_length: 13
j_call: TRBJ1-4
v_call: TRBV9
cdr3_aa: ASSLGQVQNEKLF

cdr3_length: 13
j_call: TRBJ1-5
v_call: TRBV23-1
cdr3_aa: ASSRDREFNQPQH

cdr3_length: 12
j_call: TRBJ2-1
v_call: TRBV4-3
cdr3_aa: ASSQDGLENEQF

cdr3_length: 13
j_call: TRBJ2-3
v_call: TRBV11-3
cdr3_aa: ASTTTTGYTDTQY

cdr3_length: 14
j_call: TRBJ1-2
v_call: TRBV4-2
cdr3_aa: ASSQVDGGTNYGYT

cdr3_length: 11
j_call: TRBJ2-1
v_call: TRBV6-4
cdr3_aa: ASSGSAGREQF

cdr3_length: 12
j_call: TRBJ1-2
v_call: TRBV7-3
cdr3_aa: ASSPGQGDYGYT

cdr3_length: 14
j_call: TRBJ1-4
v_call: TRBV3-1/TRBV3-2
cdr3_aa: ASSPVRTATNEKLF

cdr3_length: 14
j_call: TRBJ1-5
v_call: TRBV6-2/TRBV6-3
cdr3_aa: ASSYPGDRANQPQH

cdr3_length: 12
j_call: TRBJ1-2
v_call: TRBV18
cdr3_aa: ASSQGAGNYGYT